The subject of this entry is one TCR beta chain. What it recognizes is unknown. The record originates from a study of T cell repertoires in cytomegalovirus infection. Whole-study results and caveats: Summed public TCR beta family frequency identified CMV carriers bearing the relevant HLA. There were HLA-C-restricted CMV-specific TCR beta clonotypes dominating the ex vivo response.

Germline values: CDR1 DFQATT, CDR2 SNEGSKA (reference sequence). Deletions cut 6 bases from V and 4 bases from J, with 15 bases between. This CDR3 has 13 amino acids. In TCRdb, the reads were re-called with MiXCR into one record per CDR3 protein. The sample carries 150,000 to 200,000 distinct CDR3 sequences, approximately 17% recorded once. The sequencing sample was made of CD8+ T cells from PBMCs. V is TRBV20-1 and J is TRBJ2-5; D remains unclear. The TCR sequence derives from a human donor in good health (CMV status not recorded). Some clones in this sample may be carry-over from other donors' samples. CDR3 sequence: CSAPPDVRETQYF. DNA for the CDR3: TGCAGTGCCCCCCCGGATGTTAGAGAGACCCAGTACTTC.